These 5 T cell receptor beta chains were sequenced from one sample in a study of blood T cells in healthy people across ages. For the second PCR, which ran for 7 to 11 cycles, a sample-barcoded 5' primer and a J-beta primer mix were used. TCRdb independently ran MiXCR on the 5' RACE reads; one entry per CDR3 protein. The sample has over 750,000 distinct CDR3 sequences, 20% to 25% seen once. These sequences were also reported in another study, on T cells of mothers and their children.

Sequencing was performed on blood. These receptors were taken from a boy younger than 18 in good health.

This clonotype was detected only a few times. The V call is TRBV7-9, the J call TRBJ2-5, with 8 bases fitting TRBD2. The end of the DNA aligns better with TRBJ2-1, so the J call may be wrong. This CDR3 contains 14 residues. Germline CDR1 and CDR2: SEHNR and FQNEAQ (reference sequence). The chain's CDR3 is CASSPQAGDDEQFF. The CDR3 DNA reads TGTGCCAGCAGCCCACAAGCGGGAGACGATGAGCAGTTCTTC.

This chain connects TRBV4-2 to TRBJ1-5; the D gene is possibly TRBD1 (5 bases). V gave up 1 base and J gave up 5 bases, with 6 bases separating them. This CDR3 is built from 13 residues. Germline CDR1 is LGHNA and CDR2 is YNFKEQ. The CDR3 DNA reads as TGTGCCAGCAGCCAAGTACAGGATCAGCCCCAGCATTTT. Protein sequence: CASSQVQDQPQHF.

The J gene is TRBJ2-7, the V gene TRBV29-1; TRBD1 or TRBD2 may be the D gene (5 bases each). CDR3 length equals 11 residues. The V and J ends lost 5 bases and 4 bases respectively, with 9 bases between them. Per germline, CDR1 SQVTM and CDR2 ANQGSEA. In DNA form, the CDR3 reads TGCAGCGTTTTGGGGGAATACGAGCAGTACTTC. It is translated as CSVLGEYEQYF.

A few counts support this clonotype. DNA for the CDR3: TGCAGTGCTAGAAAGGGGGGGGAAAACATTCAGTACTTC. It encodes CSARKGGENIQYF. The chain is built from TRBV20-1 and TRBJ2-4; tentative D call: TRBD2 (7 bases). The ends were cut back, 2 bases at V and 5 bases at J, with 10 bases in the middle. The germline V gene has CDR1 DFQATT and CDR2 SNEGSKA (reference sequence). The CDR3 totals 13 residues.

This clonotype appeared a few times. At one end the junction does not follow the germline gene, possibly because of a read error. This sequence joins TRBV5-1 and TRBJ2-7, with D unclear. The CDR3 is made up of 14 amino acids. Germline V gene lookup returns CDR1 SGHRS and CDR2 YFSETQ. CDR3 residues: CASSLVGRTYGQYF. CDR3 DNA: TGCGCCAGCAGCTTGGTAGGTAGAACCTACGGGCAGTACTTC.